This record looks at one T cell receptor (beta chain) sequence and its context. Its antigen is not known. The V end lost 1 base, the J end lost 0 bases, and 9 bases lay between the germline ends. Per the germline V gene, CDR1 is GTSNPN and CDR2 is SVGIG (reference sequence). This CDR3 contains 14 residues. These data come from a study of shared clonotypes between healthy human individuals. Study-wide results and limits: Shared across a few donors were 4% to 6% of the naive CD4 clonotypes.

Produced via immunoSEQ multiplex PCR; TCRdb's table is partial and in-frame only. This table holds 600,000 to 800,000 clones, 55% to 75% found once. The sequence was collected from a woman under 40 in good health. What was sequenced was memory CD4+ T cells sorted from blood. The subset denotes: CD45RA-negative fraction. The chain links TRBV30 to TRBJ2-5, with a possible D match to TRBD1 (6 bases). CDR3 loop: CAWSARGNQETQYF. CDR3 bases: TGTGCCTGGAGTGCAAGGGGGAACCAAGAGACCCAGTACTTC.